These 31 T cell receptor beta chains were all obtained from the same sample, sequenced in a study of post-analysis software for immune sequencing data (dated by TCRdb to 2014 to 2015). Overall study results and their limits: Roughly 5 TRBV segments, including TRBV5-6, TRBV5-1 and TRBV20-1, were significantly more frequent in patients than controls.

Library construction relied on PCR. Sequenced using an Illumina HiSeq 2500. Unique molecular identifiers were incorporated into TCR beta cDNA libraries to reduce PCR and sequencing biases. The public reads were reprocessed in TCRdb via fastp at Q25 and MiXCR, keeping in-frame beta chains. A single entry per CDR3 protein holds the most common genes and DNA from its merged rows. The sample table contains some 690,000 distinct CDR3 sequences; only one count was recorded for approximately 30% of them. The ten largest account for about 0.5% of the sample. Their specific antigens are unknown. The source material was blood. The receptors stem from a girl aged 5 to 17 with multiple sclerosis.

The chain is built from TRBV7-9 and TRBJ2-1, with 7 bases identical to TRBD1. The germline V gene encodes CDR1 SEHNR and CDR2 FQNEAQ (reference sequence). This CDR3 region has 16 residues. V was clipped by 5 bases and J by 4 bases; unmatched bases: 11. The CDR3 DNA reads as TGTGCCAGCAGCAGCCCCGGGGACAGAGGTTACAATGAGCAGTTCTTC. This translates into CASSSPGDRGYNEQFF. Together with reference TRBV7-9 and TRBJ2-1, the CDR3 gives the full variable domain: DTGVSQNPRHKITKRGQNVTFRCDPISEHNRLYWYRQTLGQGPEFLTYFQNEAQLEKSRLLSDRFSAERPKGSFSTLEIQRTEQGDSAMYLCASSSPGDRGYNEQFFGPGTRLTVL.

In this sample, this clonotype turned up a few times. J is TRBJ1-6 and V is TRBV6-1; tentative D call: TRBD1 (5 bases). Germline CDR1 is MNHNS and CDR2 is SASEGT. This CDR3 contains 14 residues. Trimming took 2 bases from V and 10 from J, leaving 12 bases between them. CDR3 in amino acids: CASSELQAGSPLHF. The CDR3 DNA follows: TGTGCCAGCAGTGAATTACAGGCCGGGTCACCCCTCCACTTT.

This clonotype has a single count. The V and J genes are TRBV6-6 and TRBJ2-7, with TRBD1 matching over 7 bases. V lost 5 bases to trimming and J lost 2 bases; unmatched junction nucleotides: 15. The CDR3 spans 17 residues. CDR1 is MNHNY and CDR2 is SVGAGI in the germline V gene (reference sequence). In DNA form, the CDR3 reads TGTGCCAGCAGTCCCCAGAACTTGGGACAGTATACCTACGAGCAGTACTTC. It codes for CASSPQNLGQYTYEQYF.

The rearrangement links TRBV27 to TRBJ2-5; 8 bases match TRBD1. The J call is in doubt because the DNA end fits TRBJ2-7 better. Germline CDR1 and CDR2: MNHEY and SMNVEV (reference sequence). The CDR3 spans 14 residues. Here the CDR3 DNA reads TGTGCCAGCAGCCCCCAAAGACAGGGGTCCGAGCAGTACTTC. Its protein product is CASSPQRQGSEQYF.

This clonotype has more than one count but fewer than ten. This CDR3 is CASSLEDRAADTQYF. The CDR3 bases are TGCGCCAGCAGCTTGGAGGACAGGGCCGCAGATACGCAGTATTTT. The genes are TRBV5-1 and TRBJ2-3; 8 nucleotides align to TRBD1. The V gene's germline CDR1 is SGHRS and CDR2 YFSETQ. The CDR3 is made up of 15 amino acids. After removal of 0 bases from V and 4 bases from J, the junction contained 4 bases not matched to a gene.

The sample holds a few counts of this clonotype. J is TRBJ1-2 and V is TRBV28; TRBD1 agrees at 9 bases. This CDR3 comprises 15 residues. Germline V gives CDR1 MDHEN, CDR2 SYDVKM. The J segment lost 2 bases and the V segment lost 4 bases, leaving 5 bases of the junction unmatched. Here the CDR3 DNA reads TGTGCCAGCAGTTCGTCGGGACAGGGCAACTATGGCTACACCTTC. It translates to CASSSSGQGNYGYTF.

This clonotype was recorded at least ten times. The chain uses TRBV20-1 and TRBJ2-1; the match to TRBD2 covers 7 bases. Trimming at V came to 0 bases and at J to 8 bases, leaving 13 bases not matched to a gene. Germline CDR1 reads DFQATT; CDR2 reads SNEGSKA (reference sequence). The length of the CDR3 is 16 residues. CDR3 residues: CSARDDGRIRVHEQFF. In nucleotides, the CDR3 is TGCAGTGCTAGAGATGACGGGAGGATACGGGTTCATGAGCAGTTCTTC.

This clonotype was seen a handful of times. A much larger clone lies one base from this, so it may be a read error. J is TRBJ2-5 and V is TRBV20-1, with D hard to call. The germline V gene has CDR1 DFQATT and CDR2 SNEGSKA (reference sequence). The CDR3 has 14 residues. The CDR3 nucleotides are TGCAGTGCTCAGCCTCCGACTGGCCAAGAGGCCCAGTACTTC. Its translation: CSAQPPTGQEAQYF.

The chain uses TRBV6-5 and TRBJ2-7, with a weak D call TRBD2 (5 bases). Per the germline V gene, CDR1 is MNHEY and CDR2 is SVGAGI. Deletions cut 4 bases from V and 2 bases from J, with 9 bases between. There are 13 residues in the CDR3. CDR3 sequence reads: CASSLATPYEQYF. The CDR3 coding sequence is TGTGCCAGCAGTTTAGCGACTCCCTACGAGCAGTACTTC.

This clonotype was recorded once. Compared with germline, one end of the junction differs, possibly owing to a read error. The chain employs TRBV11-2 and TRBJ2-1; 7 nucleotides align to TRBD1. The CDR3 is made up of 14 amino acids. Germline-derived CDR1 and CDR2 are SGHAT and FQNNGV. The CDR3 here is CASSNRGSCNEQFF. The CDR3 DNA reads TGTGCCAGCAGCAACAGGGGTTCCTGCAATGAGCAGTTCTTC. The variable domain in full, with the rest retrieved from reference TRBV11-2 and TRBJ2-1, is EAGVAQSPRYKIIEKRQSVAFWCNPISGHATLYWYQQILGQGPKLLIQFQNNGVVDDSQLPKDRFSAERLKGVDSTLKIQPAKLEDSAVYLCASSNRGSCNEQFFGPGTRLTVL.

The CDR3 is CASNTGGQGGYTF. DNA for the CDR3: TGTGCCAGCAACACAGGGGGCCAGGGTGGCTACACCTTC. V and J are TRBV9 and TRBJ1-2; 9 bases align to TRBD1. This CDR3 contains 13 residues. Germline-derived CDR1 and CDR2 are SGDLS and YYNGEE. V dropped 6 bases and J dropped 7; count of bases not matched to a gene: 7.

In this sample, this clonotype turned up a few times. This sequence joins TRBV6-5 and TRBJ2-1; 12 bases match TRBD2. Germline values: CDR1 MNHEY, CDR2 SVGAGI. CDR3 size: 19 residues. The junction had 14 bases not matched to a gene; V was cut back by 2 bases and J by 6 bases. DNA for the CDR3: TGTGCCAGCAGTTACACCGGCCCCTCTAGCGGGAGGGGGGTCAATGAGCAGTTCTTC. It specifies CASSYTGPSSGRGVNEQFF.

The V call is TRBV11-2, the J call TRBJ2-1; 8 nucleotides align to TRBD2. Germline CDR1 is SGHAT and CDR2 is FQNNGV. This CDR3 spans 17 amino acids. Losses at the gene ends were 3 bases for V and 0 bases for J; bases not matched to a gene: 7. CDR3 in amino acids: CASSFLAGTSSYNEQFF. CDR3 DNA: TGTGCCAGCAGCTTCTTAGCGGGAACGAGCTCCTACAATGAGCAGTTCTTC.

This clonotype has more than one count but fewer than ten. This chain connects TRBV7-2 to TRBJ2-4; maybe TRBD1 (6 bases). CDR3 length: 14 residues. Trimming took off 3 bases at V and 5 bases at J, with 11 bases between the two ends. Per the germline V gene, CDR1 is SGHTA and CDR2 is FQGNSA. CDR3 amino acids: CASSFWTVENIQYF. The CDR3 bases are TGTGCCAGCAGCTTTTGGACAGTTGAAAACATTCAGTACTTC.

The chain couples TRBV18 to TRBJ2-7, with TRBD1 as a possible D gene (6 bases). The germline CDR1 and CDR2 sequences are KGHSH and LQKENI. The CDR3 contains 13 residues. V lost 8 bases and J lost 1, with 12 bases in between. The CDR3 DNA is TGTGCCAGCACTGCCGGACAGTCCTACGAGCAGTACTTC. It specifies CASTAGQSYEQYF.

The table lists this clonotype with a few counts. The CDR3 bases are TGTGCCAGCAGCTTAGTGGGCCCGAAGGAGGACATTCAGTACTTC. Residues: CASSLVGPKEDIQYF. The V gene is TRBV7-2, the J gene TRBJ2-4; a weak D match, TRBD2 (5 bases). The CDR3 consists of 15 residues. Trimming pared 1 base from V and 8 bases from J, leaving 15 bases between. Germline CDR1 SGHTA, CDR2 FQGNSA.

This clonotype has more than one count but fewer than ten. The chain is built from TRBV7-2 and TRBJ2-1; D unresolved. CDR1 SGHTA and CDR2 FQGNSA come from the germline V gene. With 5 bases removed from V and 5 bases from J, the gap between germline ends came to 13 bases. The CDR3 consists of 14 residues. The CDR3 loop is CASSEVVLHNEQFF. The CDR3 DNA follows: TGTGCCAGCAGCGAAGTTGTCCTCCACAATGAGCAGTTCTTC.

This rearrangement joins TRBV12-3 or TRBV12-4 to TRBJ2-7, with a weak D call TRBD2 (6 bases). The CDR3 covers 13 residues. V gave up 6 bases and J gave up 12 bases, with 21 bases separating them. The CDR3 region is CASSPRARGISYF. In nucleotides, the CDR3 is TGTGCCAGCAGCCCTCGAGCCCGGGGGATTTCGTACTTC.

This clonotype was detected only a few times. The V call is TRBV15, the J call TRBJ1-4; the D is unclear. Germline V lookup: CDR1 LNHNV, CDR2 YYDKDF (reference sequence). V was trimmed by 1 base and J by 5 bases, leaving 8 bases between them. There are 14 residues in the CDR3. For the CDR3, the DNA is TGTGCCACCAGCAGAGCCGCAGAAAATGAAAAACTGTTTTTT. Translating it yields CATSRAAENEKLFF.

V gene TRBV14 combines with J gene TRBJ1-2, with D unclear. Germline values: CDR1 SGHDN, CDR2 FVKESK. The CDR3 extends over 13 amino acids. The V end lost 0 bases, the J end lost 4 bases, and 6 bases lay between the germline ends. The CDR3 nucleotides read TGTGCCAGCAGCCAAGATGCGGTCTATGGCTACACCTTC. This translates into CASSQDAVYGYTF.

As to this clonotype: Possible read error: a much larger clone is one base away. The CDR3 loop is CSSPAGDTQYF. CDR3 DNA sequence: TGCAGTTCCCCCGCAGGCGATACGCAGTATTTT. The rearrangement joins TRBV20-1 to TRBJ2-3; D not certain. V lost 8 bases and J lost 6, with 12 bases in between. Germline values: CDR1 DFQATT, CDR2 SNEGSKA (reference sequence). This CDR3 spans 11 amino acids.

This clonotype has a handful of counts. This chain connects TRBV18 to TRBJ1-2; 12 bases are shared with TRBD1. The germline V gene has CDR1 KGHSH and CDR2 LQKENI. Trimming took 3 bases from V and 3 from J; bases not matched to a gene: 11. This CDR3 has 18 amino acids. This chain's CDR3 is CASSPLGDRGRKDYGYTF. CDR3 sequence (DNA): TGTGCCAGCTCACCGCTGGGGGACAGGGGGCGAAAAGACTATGGCTACACCTTC.

The V gene is TRBV6-2 or TRBV6-3, the J gene TRBJ2-2; the D gene is possibly TRBD2 (5 bases). CDR1 and CDR2 (germline): MNHEY, SVGEGT. CDR3 size: 14 residues. The germline V and J ends were trimmed by 6 bases and 5 bases, with 13 bases remaining between them. In nucleotides, the CDR3 is TGTGCCAGCAGAGAGGCGGGCCCTACCGGGGAGCTGTTTTTT. Protein sequence: CASREAGPTGELFF.

This clonotype was recorded at least ten times. This chain joins TRBV29-1 and TRBJ2-1; 13 bases line up with TRBD2. Germline CDR1 SQVTM, CDR2 ANQGSEA. The CDR3 consists of 15 residues. The V gene end was trimmed by 6 bases and the J gene end by 8 bases; junction bases not matched to a gene: 10. The CDR3 sequence is CSVRRTSGSGDEQFF. CDR3 coding DNA: TGCAGCGTGAGGAGGACTAGCGGGAGTGGGGATGAGCAGTTCTTC.

This chain links TRBV5-1 with TRBJ2-3, with 11 positions matching TRBD2. The CDR3 consists of 17 residues. CDR1 and CDR2 from the germline V gene are SGHRS and YFSETQ. V was clipped by 0 bases and J by 3 bases; unmatched bases: 6. DNA for the CDR3: TGCGCCAGCAGCTTGGGTAGCGGGGGGGCAAGGACAGATACGCAGTATTTT. Translating it yields CASSLGSGGARTDTQYF.

The chain recombines TRBV20-1 with TRBJ2-1; D uncertain. The V gene's germline CDR1 is DFQATT and CDR2 SNEGSKA (reference sequence). V lost 4 bases and J lost 10, with 8 bases in between. This CDR3 region has 10 residues. The CDR3 DNA reads TGCAGTGCTACTTCCCCAGAGCAGTTCTTC. It yields the protein CSATSPEQFF.

This chain joins TRBV7-9 and TRBJ2-1; D tentatively fits TRBD1 or TRBD2 (7 bases each). Trimming stripped 6 bases from V and 10 bases from J, with 22 bases between. CDR1 SEHNR and CDR2 FQNEAQ come from the germline V gene (reference sequence). This CDR3 spans 15 amino acids. This chain's CDR3 is CASRQLGGGGEEQFF. Written as DNA, the CDR3 is TGTGCCAGCAGACAACTAGGGGGCGGGGGCGAGGAGCAGTTCTTC.

This clonotype was detected only a few times. The V and J genes are TRBV29-1 and TRBJ2-1; D is perhaps TRBD1 (5 bases). The DNA matches TRBJ2-7 better at its end, which makes the J call doubtful. The length of the CDR3 is 14 residues. Germline CDR1 reads SQVTM; CDR2 reads ANQGSEA. The CDR3 region has the DNA TGCAGCCTAGGGGCCGCACGGGCCTACAATGAGCAGTACTTC. As protein: CSLGAARAYNEQYF.

This clonotype was detected only a few times. The chain links TRBV20-1 to TRBJ2-1; TRBD1 matches 7 bases. V trimming: 3 bases; J trimming: 6 bases; junction bases outside the gene matches: 5. The CDR3 spans 13 residues. From germline, CDR1 is DFQATT and CDR2 SNEGSKA (reference sequence). CDR3 loop: CSARRQGVNEQFF. The CDR3 nucleotides read TGCAGTGCTAGGAGGCAGGGGGTCAATGAGCAGTTCTTC.

Remarks on this clonotype: One end of the junction fails to match germline, which may point to a read error. The chain combines TRBV20-1 with TRBJ2-7, with D possibly being TRBD2 (5 bases). Germline lookup yields CDR1 DFQATT and CDR2 SNEGSKA (reference sequence). CDR3 length: 13 amino acids. CDR3 amino acids: CSAGDPGSYEQYF. CDR3 DNA sequence: TGCAGTGCTGGAGATCCGGGGTCCTACGAGCAGTACTTC.

On this clonotype: The junction departs from the called germline gene at one end, perhaps through a read error. The CDR3 DNA reads TGTGCCAGCGGGAAGACGAAGTCAGAATACACTGAGGCTTTCTTT. Translated: CASGKTKSEYTEAFF. The V call is TRBV7-4, the J call TRBJ1-1, with D unresolved. This CDR3 has 15 amino acids. Germline V gives CDR1 SGHVT, CDR2 SQSDAQ.